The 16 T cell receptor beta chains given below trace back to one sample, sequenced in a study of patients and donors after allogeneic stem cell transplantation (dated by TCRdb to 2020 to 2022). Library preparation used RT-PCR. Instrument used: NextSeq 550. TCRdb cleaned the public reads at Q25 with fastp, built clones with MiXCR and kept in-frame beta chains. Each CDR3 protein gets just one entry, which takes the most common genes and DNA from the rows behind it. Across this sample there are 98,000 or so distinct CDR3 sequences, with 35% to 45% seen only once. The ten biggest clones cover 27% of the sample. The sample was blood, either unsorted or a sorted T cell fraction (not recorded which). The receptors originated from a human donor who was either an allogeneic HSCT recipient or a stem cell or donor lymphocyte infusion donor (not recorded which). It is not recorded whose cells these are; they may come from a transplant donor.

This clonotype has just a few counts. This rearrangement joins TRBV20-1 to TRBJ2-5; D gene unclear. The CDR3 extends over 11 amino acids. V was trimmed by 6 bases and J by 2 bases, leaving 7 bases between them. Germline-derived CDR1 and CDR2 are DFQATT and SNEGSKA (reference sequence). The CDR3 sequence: CSAQDQETQYF. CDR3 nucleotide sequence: TGCAGTGCGCAAGATCAAGAGACCCAGTACTTC.

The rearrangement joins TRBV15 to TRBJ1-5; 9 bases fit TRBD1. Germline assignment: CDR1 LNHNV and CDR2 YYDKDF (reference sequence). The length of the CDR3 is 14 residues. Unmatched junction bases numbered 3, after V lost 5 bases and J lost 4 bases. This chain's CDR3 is CATSLGQGNQPQHF. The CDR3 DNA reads TGTGCCACCAGCTTGGGACAGGGTAATCAGCCCCAGCATTTT.

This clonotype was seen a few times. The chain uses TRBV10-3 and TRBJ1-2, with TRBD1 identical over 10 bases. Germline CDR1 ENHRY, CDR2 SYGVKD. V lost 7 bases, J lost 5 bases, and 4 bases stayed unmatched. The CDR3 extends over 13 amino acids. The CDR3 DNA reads TGTGCCATCAAACCGGGACAGGGGTATGGCTACACCTTC. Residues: CAIKPGQGYGYTF.

The CDR3 DNA follows: TGTGCCAGCAGCCGCCGGGGACAGAGCCCTGTCGCTGGAAACACCATATATTTT. As protein: CASSRRGQSPVAGNTIYF. The chain combines TRBV7-9 with TRBJ1-3, with 7 bases identical to TRBD1. Germline V gene sequence: CDR1 SEHNR, CDR2 FQNEAQ (reference sequence). There are 18 residues in the CDR3. V shed 5 bases, J shed 2 bases, and the junction held 15 bases outside the gene matches.

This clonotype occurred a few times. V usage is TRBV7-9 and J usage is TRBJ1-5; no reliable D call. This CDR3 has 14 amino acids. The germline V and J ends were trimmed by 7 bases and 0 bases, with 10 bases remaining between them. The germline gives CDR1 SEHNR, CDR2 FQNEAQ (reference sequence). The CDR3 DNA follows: TGTGCCAGCATTAGGGAACATAGCAATCAGCCCCAGCATTTT. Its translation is CASIREHSNQPQHF.

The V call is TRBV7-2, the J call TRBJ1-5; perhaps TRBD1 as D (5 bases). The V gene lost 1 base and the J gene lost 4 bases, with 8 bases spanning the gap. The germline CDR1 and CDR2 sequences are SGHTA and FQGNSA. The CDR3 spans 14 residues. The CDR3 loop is CASSLEAGNQPQHF. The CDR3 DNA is TGTGCCAGCAGCTTAGAGGCAGGGAATCAGCCCCAGCATTTT.

CDR3 residues: CASSNPVGQGATEAFF. CDR3 DNA: TGTGCCAGCAGTAACCCCGTAGGACAGGGGGCGACTGAAGCTTTCTTT. The gene calls are TRBV6-6 and TRBJ1-1; 11 bases align to TRBD1. The CDR3 is 16 amino acids. Germline lookup yields CDR1 MNHNY and CDR2 SVGAGI (reference sequence). V was clipped by 5 bases and J by 5 bases; unmatched bases: 10.

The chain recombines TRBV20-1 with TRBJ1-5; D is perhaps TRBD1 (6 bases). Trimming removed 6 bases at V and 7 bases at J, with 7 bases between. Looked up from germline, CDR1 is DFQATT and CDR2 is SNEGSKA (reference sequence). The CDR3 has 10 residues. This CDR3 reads CSAGAQPQHF. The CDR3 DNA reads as TGCAGTGCGGGGGCCCAGCCCCAGCATTTT.

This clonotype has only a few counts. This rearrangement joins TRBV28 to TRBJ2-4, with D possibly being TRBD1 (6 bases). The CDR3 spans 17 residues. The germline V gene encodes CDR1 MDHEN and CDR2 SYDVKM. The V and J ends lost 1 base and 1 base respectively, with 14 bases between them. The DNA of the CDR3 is TGTGCCAGCAGTTTATATGGAAGGGGGATGGCCAAAAACATTCAGTACTTC. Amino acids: CASSLYGRGMAKNIQYF. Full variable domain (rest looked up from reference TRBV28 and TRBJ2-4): DVKVTQSSRYLVKRTGEKVFLECVQDMDHENMFWYRQDPGLGLRLIYFSYDVKMKEKGDIPEGYSVSREKKERFSLILESASTNQTSMYLCASSLYGRGMAKNIQYFGAGTRLSVL.

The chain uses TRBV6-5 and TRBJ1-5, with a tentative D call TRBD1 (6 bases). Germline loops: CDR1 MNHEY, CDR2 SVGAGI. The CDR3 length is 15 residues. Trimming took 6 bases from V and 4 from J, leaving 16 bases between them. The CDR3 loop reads CASRRGGTWNQPQHF. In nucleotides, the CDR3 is TGTGCCAGCAGGAGGGGGGGGACTTGGAATCAGCCCCAGCATTTT.

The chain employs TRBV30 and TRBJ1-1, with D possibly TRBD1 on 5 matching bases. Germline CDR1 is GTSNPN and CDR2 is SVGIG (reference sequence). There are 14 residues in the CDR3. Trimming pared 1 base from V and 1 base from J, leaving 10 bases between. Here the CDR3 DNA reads TGTGCCTGGAGTGGGGGGACGGCGAACACTGAAGCTTTCTTT. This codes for CAWSGGTANTEAFF. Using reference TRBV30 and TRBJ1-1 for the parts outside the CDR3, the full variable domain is SQTIHQWPATLVQPVGSPLSLECTVEGTSNPNLYWYRQAAGRGLQLLFYSVGIGQISSEVPQNLSASRPQDRQFILSSKKLLLSDSGFYLCAWSGGTANTEAFFGQGTRLTVV.

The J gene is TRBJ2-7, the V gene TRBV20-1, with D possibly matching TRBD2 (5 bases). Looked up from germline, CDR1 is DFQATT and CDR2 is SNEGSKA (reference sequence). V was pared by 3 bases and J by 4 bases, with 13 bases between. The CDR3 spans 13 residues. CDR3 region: CSASRTESYEQYF. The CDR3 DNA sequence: TGCAGTGCTAGCCGGACTGAGTCTTACGAGCAGTACTTC.

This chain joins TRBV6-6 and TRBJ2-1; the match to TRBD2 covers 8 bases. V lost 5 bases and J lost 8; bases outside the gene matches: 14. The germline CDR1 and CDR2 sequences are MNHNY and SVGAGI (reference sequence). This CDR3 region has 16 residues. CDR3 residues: CASSDPAGTRGDEQFF. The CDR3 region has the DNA TGTGCCAGCAGTGATCCAGCCGGGACTAGAGGCGATGAGCAGTTCTTC.

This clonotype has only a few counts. The CDR3 DNA follows: TGTGCCAGCAGCGTAGACGGGAGGATTCATGAGCAGTTCTTC. Translating it yields CASSVDGRIHEQFF. The rearrangement uses TRBV9 and TRBJ2-1; TRBD2 matches at 7 bases. Germline CDR1 is SGDLS and CDR2 is YYNGEE. The CDR3 contains 14 residues. J was trimmed by 8 bases and V by 0 bases; bases with no gene match: 5. The variable domain in full, with the rest retrieved from reference TRBV9 and TRBJ2-1, is DSGVTQTPKHLITATGQRVTLRCSPRSGDLSVYWYQQSLDQGLQFLIQYYNGEERAKGNILERFSAQQFPDLHSELNLSSLELGDSALYFCASSVDGRIHEQFFGPGTRLTVL.

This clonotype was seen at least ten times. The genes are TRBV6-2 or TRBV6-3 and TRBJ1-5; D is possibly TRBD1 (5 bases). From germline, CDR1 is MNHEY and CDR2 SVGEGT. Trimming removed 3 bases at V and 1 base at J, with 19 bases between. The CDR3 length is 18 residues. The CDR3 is CASSYERGGIESNQPQHF. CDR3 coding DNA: TGTGCCAGCAGTTATGAAAGGGGAGGGATTGAGAGCAATCAGCCCCAGCATTTT.

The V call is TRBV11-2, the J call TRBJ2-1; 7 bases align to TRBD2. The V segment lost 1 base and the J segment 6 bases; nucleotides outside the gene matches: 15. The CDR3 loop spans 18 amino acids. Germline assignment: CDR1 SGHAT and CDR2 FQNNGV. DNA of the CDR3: TGTGCCAGCAGCTTAGGGCCTCTACTAGCGTTGTCGTCCAATGAGCAGTTCTTC. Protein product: CASSLGPLLALSSNEQFF.